Reported below is one T cell receptor (beta chain). A second PCR of about 7 to 11 cycles used a sample-barcoded 5' primer and a J-beta primer mix. Unique molecular identifiers of 12 random nucleotides labeled each cDNA. TCRdb recomputed calls from the 5' RACE reads with MiXCR, one row per CDR3 protein. This sample has hundreds of thousands of distinct CDR3 sequences, with 35% to 50% found just once. The source of the sample is a study of blood T cells in healthy people across ages. Caucasian individuals from Russia who were healthy and aged roughly 6 to 95 acted as donors. For every donor, a draw yielded about 9.7 milliliters of peripheral blood. Germline-derived CDR1 and CDR2 are LGHDT and YNNKEL (reference sequence). The CDR3 is made up of 14 amino acids.

The chain links TRBV3-1 to TRBJ2-7; D gene ambiguous. The J call may be faulty, since TRBJ2-4 better matches the DNA end. This receptor was obtained from a man at least 80 years old in good health. The sequenced sample consisted of blood. CDR3 loop: CASSSGVRANIQYF. The CDR3 bases are TGTGCCAGCAGCAGTGGGGTCCGTGCAAACATTCAGTACTTC.